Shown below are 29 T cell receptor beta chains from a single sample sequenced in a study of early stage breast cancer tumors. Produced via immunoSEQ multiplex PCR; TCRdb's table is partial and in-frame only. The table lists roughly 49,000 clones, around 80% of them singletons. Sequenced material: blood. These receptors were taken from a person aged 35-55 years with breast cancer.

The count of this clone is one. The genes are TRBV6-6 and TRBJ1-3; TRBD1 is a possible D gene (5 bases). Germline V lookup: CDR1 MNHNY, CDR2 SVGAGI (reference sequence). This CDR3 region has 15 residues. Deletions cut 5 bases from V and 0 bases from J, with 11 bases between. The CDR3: CASSPGGASGNTIYF. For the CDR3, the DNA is TGTGCCAGCAGTCCCGGAGGGGCCTCTGGAAACACCATATATTTT.

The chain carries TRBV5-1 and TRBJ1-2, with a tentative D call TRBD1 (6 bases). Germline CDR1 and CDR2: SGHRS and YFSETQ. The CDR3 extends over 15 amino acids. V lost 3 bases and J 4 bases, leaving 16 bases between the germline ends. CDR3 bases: TGCGCCAGCAGCTACGGGGGGGGCAACCCCTATGGCTACACCTTC. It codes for CASSYGGGNPYGYTF.

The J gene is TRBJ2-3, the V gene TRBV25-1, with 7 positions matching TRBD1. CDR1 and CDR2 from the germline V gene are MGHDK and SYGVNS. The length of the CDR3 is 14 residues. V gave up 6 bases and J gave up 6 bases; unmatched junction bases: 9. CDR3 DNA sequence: TGTGCCAGCAGCCAACAGGGGTTGTCCGATACGCAGTATTTT. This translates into CASSQQGLSDTQYF. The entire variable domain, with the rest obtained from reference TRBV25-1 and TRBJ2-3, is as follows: EADIYQTPRYLVIGTGKKITLECSQTMGHDKMYWYQQDPGMELHLIHYSYGVNSTEKGDLSSESTVSRIRTEHFPLTLESARPSHTSQYLCASSQQGLSDTQYFGPGTRLTVL.

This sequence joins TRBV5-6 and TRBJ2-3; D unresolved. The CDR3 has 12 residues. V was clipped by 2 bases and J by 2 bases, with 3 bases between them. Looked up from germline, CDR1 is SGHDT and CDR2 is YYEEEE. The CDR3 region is CASSFLTDTQYF. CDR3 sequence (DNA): TGTGCCAGCAGCTTCCTCACAGATACGCAGTATTTT.

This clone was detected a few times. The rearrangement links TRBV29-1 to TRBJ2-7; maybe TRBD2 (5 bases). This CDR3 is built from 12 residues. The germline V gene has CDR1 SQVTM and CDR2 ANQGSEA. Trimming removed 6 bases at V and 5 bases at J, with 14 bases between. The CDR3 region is CSVATRTDEQYF. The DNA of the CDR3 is TGCAGCGTCGCAACTAGAACGGACGAGCAGTACTTC.

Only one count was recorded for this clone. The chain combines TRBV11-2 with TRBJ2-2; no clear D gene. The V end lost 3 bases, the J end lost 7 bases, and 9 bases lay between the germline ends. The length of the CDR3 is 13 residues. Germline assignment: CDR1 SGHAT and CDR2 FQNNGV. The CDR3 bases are TGTGCCAGCAGCTTCACGTCGCTCGGGGAGCTGTTTTTT. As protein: CASSFTSLGELFF.

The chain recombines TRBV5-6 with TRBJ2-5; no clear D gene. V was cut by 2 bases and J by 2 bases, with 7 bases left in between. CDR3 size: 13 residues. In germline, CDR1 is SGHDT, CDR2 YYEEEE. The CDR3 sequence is CASSFRLQETQYF. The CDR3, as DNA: TGTGCCAGCAGCTTTAGGCTACAAGAGACCCAGTACTTC.

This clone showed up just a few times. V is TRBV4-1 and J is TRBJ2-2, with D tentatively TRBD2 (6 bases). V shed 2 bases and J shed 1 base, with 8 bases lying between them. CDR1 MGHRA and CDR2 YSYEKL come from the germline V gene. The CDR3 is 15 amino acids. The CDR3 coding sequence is TGCGCCAGCAGCCAACGGACTAAGAACACCGGGGAGCTGTTTTTT. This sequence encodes CASSQRTKNTGELFF.

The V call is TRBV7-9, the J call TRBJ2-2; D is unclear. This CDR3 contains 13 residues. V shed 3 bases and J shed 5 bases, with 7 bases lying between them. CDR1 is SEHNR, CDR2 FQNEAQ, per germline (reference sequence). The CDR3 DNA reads TGTGCCAGCAGCTTGGAGTGGACCGGGGAGCTGTTTTTT. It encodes CASSLEWTGELFF.

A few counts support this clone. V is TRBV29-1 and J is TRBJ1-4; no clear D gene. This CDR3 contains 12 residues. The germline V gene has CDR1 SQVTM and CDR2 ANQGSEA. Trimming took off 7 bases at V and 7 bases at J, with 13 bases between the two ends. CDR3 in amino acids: CSAGRSGEKLFF. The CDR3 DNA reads TGCAGCGCTGGTCGAAGTGGTGAAAAACTGTTTTTT.

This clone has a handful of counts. CDR3 residues: CASSVNTGEGGYTF. The CDR3 bases are TGTGCCAGCAGCGTTAACACGGGGGAGGGTGGCTACACCTTC. The chain recombines TRBV11-2 with TRBJ1-2; weak D call: TRBD1 (5 bases). The CDR3 is 14 amino acids. Germline-derived CDR1 and CDR2 are SGHAT and FQNNGV. Trimming took off 5 bases at V and 7 bases at J, with 17 bases between the two ends.

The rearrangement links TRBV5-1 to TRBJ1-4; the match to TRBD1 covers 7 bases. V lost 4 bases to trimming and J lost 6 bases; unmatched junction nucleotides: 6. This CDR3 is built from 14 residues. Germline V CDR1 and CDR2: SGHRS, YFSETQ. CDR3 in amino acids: CASSPGQTYEKLFF. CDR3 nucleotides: TGCGCCAGCAGCCCGGGACAGACGTATGAAAAACTGTTTTTT.

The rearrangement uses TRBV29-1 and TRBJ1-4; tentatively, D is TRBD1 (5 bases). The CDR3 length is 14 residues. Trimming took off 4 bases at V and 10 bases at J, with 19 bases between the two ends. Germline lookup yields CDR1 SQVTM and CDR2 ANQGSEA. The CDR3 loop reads CSVAGSGQIGKLFF. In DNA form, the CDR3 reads TGCAGCGTTGCAGGATCGGGGCAAATCGGAAAACTGTTTTTT. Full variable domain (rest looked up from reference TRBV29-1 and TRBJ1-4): SAVISQKPSRDICQRGTSLTIQCQVDSQVTMMFWYRQQPGQSLTLIATANQGSEATYESGFVIDKFPISRPNLTFSTLTVSNMSPEDSSIYLCSVAGSGQIGKLFFGSGTQLSVL.

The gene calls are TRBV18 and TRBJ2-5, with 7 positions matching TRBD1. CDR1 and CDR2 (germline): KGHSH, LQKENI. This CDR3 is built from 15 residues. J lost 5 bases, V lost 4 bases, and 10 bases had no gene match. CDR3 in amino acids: CASSLRQGDGETQYF. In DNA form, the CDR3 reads TGTGCCAGCTCACTGCGACAGGGCGACGGGGAGACCCAGTACTTC.

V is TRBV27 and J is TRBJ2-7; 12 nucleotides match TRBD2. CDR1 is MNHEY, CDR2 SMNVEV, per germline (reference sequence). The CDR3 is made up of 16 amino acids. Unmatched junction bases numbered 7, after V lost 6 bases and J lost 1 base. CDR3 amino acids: CASSPGLAGRSYEQYF. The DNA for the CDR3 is TGTGCCAGCAGCCCCGGACTAGCGGGGAGGTCCTACGAGCAGTACTTC.

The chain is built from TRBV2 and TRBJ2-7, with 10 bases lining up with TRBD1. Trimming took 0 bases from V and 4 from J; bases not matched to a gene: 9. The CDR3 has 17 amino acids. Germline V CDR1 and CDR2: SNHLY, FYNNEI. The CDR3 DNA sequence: TGTGCCAGCAGTGAAGCGCGTGGAGGGACAGGGGTATACGAGCAGTACTTC. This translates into CASSEARGGTGVYEQYF.

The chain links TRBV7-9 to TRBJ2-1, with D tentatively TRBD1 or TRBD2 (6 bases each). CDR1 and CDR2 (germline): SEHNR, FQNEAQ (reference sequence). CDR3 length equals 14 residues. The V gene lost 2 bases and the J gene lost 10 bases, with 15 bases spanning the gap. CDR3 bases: TGTGCCAGCAGCTTAATCGCGGAGGGGGGCGAGCAGTTCTTC. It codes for CASSLIAEGGEQFF.

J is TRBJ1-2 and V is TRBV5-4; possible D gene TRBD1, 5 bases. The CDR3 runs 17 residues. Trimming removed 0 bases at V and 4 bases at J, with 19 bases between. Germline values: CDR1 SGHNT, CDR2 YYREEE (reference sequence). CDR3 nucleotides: TGTGCCAGCAGCTTGGAAGGGTGGAGGGGCCGGAGCTATGGCTACACCTTC. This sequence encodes CASSLEGWRGRSYGYTF.

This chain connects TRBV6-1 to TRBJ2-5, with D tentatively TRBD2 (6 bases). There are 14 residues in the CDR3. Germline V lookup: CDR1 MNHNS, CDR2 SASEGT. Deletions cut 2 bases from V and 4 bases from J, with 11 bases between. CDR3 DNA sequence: TGTGCCAGCAGTGAACGAGCGGGTGGAGAGACCCAGTACTTC. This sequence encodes CASSERAGGETQYF.

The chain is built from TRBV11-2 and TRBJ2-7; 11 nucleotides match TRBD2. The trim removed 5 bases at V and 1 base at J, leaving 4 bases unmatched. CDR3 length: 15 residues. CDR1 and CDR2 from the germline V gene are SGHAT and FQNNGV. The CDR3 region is CASSQTSGGSYEQYF. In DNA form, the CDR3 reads TGTGCCAGCAGCCAAACTAGCGGGGGATCCTACGAGCAGTACTTC. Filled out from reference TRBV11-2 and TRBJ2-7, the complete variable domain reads EAGVAQSPRYKIIEKRQSVAFWCNPISGHATLYWYQQILGQGPKLLIQFQNNGVVDDSQLPKDRFSAERLKGVDSTLKIQPAKLEDSAVYLCASSQTSGGSYEQYFGPGTRLTVT.

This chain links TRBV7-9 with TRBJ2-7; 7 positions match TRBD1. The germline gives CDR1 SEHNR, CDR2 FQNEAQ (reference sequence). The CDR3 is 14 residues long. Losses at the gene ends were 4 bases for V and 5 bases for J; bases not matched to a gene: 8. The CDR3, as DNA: TGTGCCAGCAGCTCACGTCGACAGGGCCACGAGCAGTACTTC. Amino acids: CASSSRRQGHEQYF.

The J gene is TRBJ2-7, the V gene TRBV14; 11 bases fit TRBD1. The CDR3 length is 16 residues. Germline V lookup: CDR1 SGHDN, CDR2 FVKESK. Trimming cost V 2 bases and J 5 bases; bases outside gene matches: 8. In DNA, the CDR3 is TGTGCCAGCAGCCAAACCGTCGGGACAGGGGGAAACGAGCAGTACTTC. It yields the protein CASSQTVGTGGNEQYF.

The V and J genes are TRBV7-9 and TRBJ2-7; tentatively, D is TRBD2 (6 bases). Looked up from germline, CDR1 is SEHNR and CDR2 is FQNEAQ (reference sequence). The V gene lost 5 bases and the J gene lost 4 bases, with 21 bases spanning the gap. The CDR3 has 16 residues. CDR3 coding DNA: TGTGCCAGCAGCCAAGGTCCGGGGGAACCGGCGTACGAGCAGTACTTC. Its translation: CASSQGPGEPAYEQYF.

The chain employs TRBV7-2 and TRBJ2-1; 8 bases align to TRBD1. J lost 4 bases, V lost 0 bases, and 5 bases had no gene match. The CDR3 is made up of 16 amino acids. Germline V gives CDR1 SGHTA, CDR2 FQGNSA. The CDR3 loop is CASSLAGQGGYNEQFF. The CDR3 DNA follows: TGTGCCAGCAGCTTAGCAGGACAGGGCGGATACAATGAGCAGTTCTTC. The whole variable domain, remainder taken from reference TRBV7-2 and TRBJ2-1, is GAGVSQSPSNKVTEKGKDVELRCDPISGHTALYWYRQSLGQGLEFLIYFQGNSAPDKSGLPSDRFSAERTGGSVSTLTIQRTQQEDSAVYLCASSLAGQGGYNEQFFGPGTRLTVL.

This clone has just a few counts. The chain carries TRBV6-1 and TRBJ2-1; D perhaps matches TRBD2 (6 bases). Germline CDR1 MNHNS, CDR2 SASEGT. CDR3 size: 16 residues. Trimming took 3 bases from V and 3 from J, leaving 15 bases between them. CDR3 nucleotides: TGTGCCAGCAGTGAGGGGCGGGAACGAATCTACAATGAGCAGTTCTTC. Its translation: CASSEGRERIYNEQFF.

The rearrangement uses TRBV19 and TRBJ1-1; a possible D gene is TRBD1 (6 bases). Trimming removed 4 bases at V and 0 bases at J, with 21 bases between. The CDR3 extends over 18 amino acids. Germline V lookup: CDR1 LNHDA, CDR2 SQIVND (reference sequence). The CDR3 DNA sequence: TGTGCCAGTAGTACGCCCGACAGGACTAGAGGGATGAACACTGAAGCTTTCTTT. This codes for CASSTPDRTRGMNTEAFF.

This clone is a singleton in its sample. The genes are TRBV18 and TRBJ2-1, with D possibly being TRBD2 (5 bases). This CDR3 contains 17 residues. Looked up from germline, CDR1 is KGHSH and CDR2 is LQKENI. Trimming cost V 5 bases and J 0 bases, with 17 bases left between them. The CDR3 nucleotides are TGTGCCAGCTCAGCGTCGAGCGGTGTGAGCTCCTACAATGAGCAGTTCTTC. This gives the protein CASSASSGVSSYNEQFF.

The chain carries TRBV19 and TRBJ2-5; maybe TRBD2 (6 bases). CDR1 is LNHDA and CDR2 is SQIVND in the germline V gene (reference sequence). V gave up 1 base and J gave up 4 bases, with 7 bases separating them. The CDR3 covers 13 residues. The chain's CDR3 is CASSIAGAETQYF. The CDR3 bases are TGTGCCAGTAGTATAGCGGGAGCAGAGACCCAGTACTTC.

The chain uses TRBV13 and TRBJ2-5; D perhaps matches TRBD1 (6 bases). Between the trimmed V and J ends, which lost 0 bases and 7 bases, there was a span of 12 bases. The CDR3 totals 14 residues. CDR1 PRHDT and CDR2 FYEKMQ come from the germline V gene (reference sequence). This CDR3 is CASSLGQGLGTQYF. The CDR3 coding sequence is TGTGCCAGCAGCTTAGGCCAGGGGTTGGGGACCCAGTACTTC.